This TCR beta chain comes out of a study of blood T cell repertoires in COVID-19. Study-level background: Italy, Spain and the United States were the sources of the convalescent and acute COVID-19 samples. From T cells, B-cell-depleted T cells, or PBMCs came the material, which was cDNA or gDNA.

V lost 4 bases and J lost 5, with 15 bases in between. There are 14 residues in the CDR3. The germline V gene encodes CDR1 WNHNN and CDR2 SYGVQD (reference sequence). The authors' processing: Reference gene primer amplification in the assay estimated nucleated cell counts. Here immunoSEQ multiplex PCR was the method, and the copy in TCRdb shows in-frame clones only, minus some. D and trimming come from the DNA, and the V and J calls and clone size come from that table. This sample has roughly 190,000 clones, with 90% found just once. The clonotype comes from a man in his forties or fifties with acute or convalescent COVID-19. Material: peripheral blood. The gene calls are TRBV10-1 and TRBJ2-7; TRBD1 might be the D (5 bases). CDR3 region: CASSGPRQCHEQYV. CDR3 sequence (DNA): TGCGCCAGCAGTGGCCCCCGACAGTGCCACGAGCAGTACGTC.